This entry describes one T cell receptor beta chain. CDR3 length: 16 residues. Germline V CDR1 and CDR2: SEHNR, FQNEAQ (reference sequence). V was pared by 3 bases and J by 5 bases, with 17 bases between. The sample is drawn from a study of T cell changes during pregnancy in multiple sclerosis. Clones were sequenced by immunoSEQ multiplex PCR, and TCRdb holds only the in-frame ones, with some missing. The data show tens of thousands of clones, around 94% seen once. The sequence was obtained from a female donor in good health, enrolled as a control in a pregnancy study. The source was peripheral blood, collected in the third trimester of pregnancy. The chain joins TRBV7-9 to TRBJ2-1; tentative D call: TRBD1 (6 bases). The CDR3 region is CASSFYVSPGDNEQFF. CDR3 bases: TGTGCCAGCAGCTTTTACGTATCTCCAGGGGACAATGAGCAGTTCTTC.